This TCR beta chain derives from a study of regulatory T cells in long-lasting Graves disease (dated by TCRdb to 2020 to 2023). With regard to the full study: Persistent Graves' disease meant more than 5 years of antithyroid drug treatment with TSH receptor autoantibodies that stayed positive. Patients with persistent Graves' disease were compared with patients with newly diagnosed Graves' disease using TCR sequencing and RNA sequencing of peripheral blood. The study was conducted in China and was registered as a clinical trial. A total of around 35 samples were covered by TCR sequencing, comprising about 13 persistent and roughly 20 newly diagnosed Graves' disease patients. In the clinical cohort, patients with persistent Graves' disease had used antithyroid drugs for an average of roughly 10 years. Results the study describes overall, beyond this receptor: TRBV28, TRBJ1-2 and TRBJ2-5 were preferentially used in persistent disease, while TRBV20-1 and TRBJ2-1 were favored in newly diagnosed disease. Patients with persistent disease shared more public clonotypes (fewer than 3,000) than newly diagnosed patients did (about 1,000). The small sample size was acknowledged by the authors as a limitation that may reduce accuracy. Lower TCR Shannon entropy and fewer highly expanded clones were observed in persistent Graves' disease patients than in newly diagnosed patients, which suggested clonal expansion. Only the TCR beta chain was sequenced and analyzed. Only peripheral blood was studied, because thyroid tissue, the primary lesion, was inaccessible.

To note about this clonotype: Its target antigen remains unknown. No much larger clone is present one base from it, and per-base qualities are unavailable.

This specimen's time point label, per the study, means: persistent/refractory GD, antithyroid drugs over 5 years with positive TRAb. For both TCR sequencing and RNA sequencing, RNA was extracted from PBMCs using TRIzol. Graves' disease was diagnosed according to American Thyroid Association guidelines. Patients were recruited from an endocrinology department in Xi'an, China. Each patient gave roughly 10 milliliters of peripheral blood, collected in an EDTA anticoagulant tube. Ficoll Paque Plus density gradient separation was used to isolate PBMCs, and no further T cell sorting was done. An Agilent 2100 Bioanalyzer and agarose gel were used to assess RNA quality, and a NanoDrop 2000 was used to measure RNA concentration. The receptor library was made with multiplex PCR. TCRdb names Illumina HiSeq 4000 as the instrument used. To build TCR beta libraries, CDR3 regions were amplified by Arm-PCR using iRepertoire HTBI primers. Before sequencing, the PCR products underwent gel purification. Per the source publication's procedure: A total of 62 TRBV and 14 TRBJ segments were identified across samples and were used for gene usage analysis of CDR3 amino acid clonotypes. COPE and FqMerger were used to merge filtered high-quality paired reads into contigs. BLAST was used to align contigs to the IMGT TRBV, TRBD and TRBJ reference genes, and CDR3 was defined following IMGT. Any clonotype with a frequency above 0.1% was counted as a highly expanded clone. Repertoire diversity was measured by Shannon entropy, and V-J evenness by the Gini coefficient. Clonotypes shared by more than one individual were considered public. TCRdb reanalyzed the raw reads on its own, using fastp at Q25 for trimming and MiXCR for clone calling, and kept in-frame beta chains. Duplicate CDR3 protein sequences are folded into a single record with the most common DNA and genes. It is TCRdb's table, rather than the study itself, that gives the V and J calls and clone size. Recorded for this sample are about 400,000 distinct CDR3 sequences; around 21% of them occurred a single time. About a fifth of the sample goes to the ten largest clones.

V is cut back by 2 bases and J by 5 bases, with 2 bases in the junction unmatched. The CDR3, from cysteine to phenylalanine, totals 14 residues. Kept here is only the CDR3 DNA, which spans 42 bases and is read in frame from base 1. CDR1 MDHEN and CDR2 SYDVKM are derived from the germline V gene. The chain employs TRBV28 and TRBJ2-5; TRBD1 aligns with 10 central bases. The TCR originated in a female donor with Graves disease. The sequences come from peripheral blood mononuclear cells (PBMCs), collected when the disease was refractory, from a patient treated with antithyroid drugs. CDR3 sequence: CASSLRQGAETQYF. The DNA sequence is as follows: TGTGCCAGCAGTTTAAGACAGGGGGCCGAGACCCAGTACTTC.